This T cell receptor (beta chain) was documented in a study of control samples from healthy donors and cancer patients. Measured with immunoSEQ multiplex PCR; TCRdb has only the in-frame clones, and not every one. The sample carries approximately 170,000 clones, around 90% recorded once. V was pared by 1 base and J by 4 bases, with 13 bases between. The CDR3 is made up of 15 amino acids. Germline V gene data show CDR1 as SGHVS and CDR2 as FNYEAQ. The chain has TRBV7-6 and TRBJ1-1; D is possibly TRBD1 (5 bases). Sequenced: blood. This clonotype was sampled from a woman between 50 and 59 years old in good health. The CDR3 here is CASSLGQGGTTEAFF. The CDR3 DNA is TGTGCCAGCAGCTTAGGGCAGGGCGGGACCACTGAAGCTTTCTTT.